These 18 T cell receptor beta chains were sequenced from one sample in a study of T-cell reconstitution after alpha-beta-depleted transplantation in children. TCRbeta library preparation incorporated unique molecular identifiers. One entry per CDR3 protein, called by TCRdb with MiXCR from the PCR reads. The table includes about 370,000 distinct CDR3 sequences, roughly 20% detected once. The sequencing here drew on PBMCs from the stem cell graft donor, taken from the stem cell graft. Receptor source: a human donor who donated a stem cell graft to a child with acute myeloid leukemia.

This clonotype was recorded a few times. J is TRBJ2-1 and V is TRBV27; 7 positions agree with TRBD1. The CDR3 runs 18 residues. The V segment lost 6 bases and the J segment 0 bases; nucleotides outside the gene matches: 14. Per germline, CDR1 MNHEY and CDR2 SMNVEV (reference sequence). The CDR3 DNA is TGTGCCAGCAGACCTAAGGGGACAGCCCTCTCCTCCTACAATGAGCAGTTCTTC. It translates to CASRPKGTALSSYNEQFF.

This clonotype was counted ten times or more. The chain has TRBV29-1 and TRBJ2-5; 8 bases map to TRBD1. After removal of 7 bases from V and 5 bases from J, the junction contained 9 bases not matched to a gene. CDR3 length equals 13 residues. Germline values: CDR1 SQVTM, CDR2 ANQGSEA. In DNA, the CDR3 is TGCAGCGGAGGACAGGGTCGGGGTGAGACCCAGTACTTC. Translation: CSGGQGRGETQYF. Full variable domain (missing parts from reference TRBV29-1 and TRBJ2-5): SAVISQKPSRDICQRGTSLTIQCQVDSQVTMMFWYRQQPGQSLTLIATANQGSEATYESGFVIDKFPISRPNLTFSTLTVSNMSPEDSSIYLCSGGQGRGETQYFGPGTRLLVL.

This clonotype was counted a few times. CDR3 in DNA: TGTGCCAGCAGTTTAAGGCAGGGAATGGAGACCCAGTACTTC. Its translation: CASSLRQGMETQYF. The rearrangement links TRBV12-3 or TRBV12-4 to TRBJ2-5, with a weak D call TRBD1 (5 bases). The V gene lost 2 bases and the J gene lost 5 bases, with 12 bases spanning the gap. The CDR3 loop spans 14 amino acids.

The table lists this clonotype with a few counts. This chain connects TRBV11-2 to TRBJ2-6; tentative D call: TRBD1 (5 bases). The CDR3 covers 18 residues. Germline values: CDR1 SGHAT, CDR2 FQNNGV. The V end was cut by 0 bases, the J end by 0 bases, with 12 bases between. CDR3 loop: CASSLDPGWNSGANVLTF. The CDR3 DNA is TGTGCCAGCAGCTTAGATCCAGGGTGGAACTCTGGGGCCAACGTCCTGACTTTC.

The chain employs TRBV12-3 or TRBV12-4 and TRBJ2-2, with D maybe TRBD1 (6 bases). Trimming shortened V by 6 bases and J by 7 bases, and 12 bases separated the two germline ends. CDR3 length equals 13 residues. CDR3 DNA sequence: TGTGCCAGCAGCCCAGGGGAGCACGGGGAGCTGTTTTTT. Amino acid sequence: CASSPGEHGELFF.

This clonotype showed up just a few times. This chain links TRBV28 with TRBJ2-1; 7 nucleotides agree with TRBD2. The CDR3 has 13 amino acids. Trimming took 2 bases from V and 9 from J; bases not matched to a gene: 4. Germline V gene lookup returns CDR1 MDHEN and CDR2 SYDVKM. The CDR3 is CASSLVAGVEQFF. The CDR3 nucleotides are TGTGCCAGCAGTTTAGTAGCGGGTGTTGAGCAGTTCTTC. The variable domain in full, with the rest retrieved from reference TRBV28 and TRBJ2-1, is DVKVTQSSRYLVKRTGEKVFLECVQDMDHENMFWYRQDPGLGLRLIYFSYDVKMKEKGDIPEGYSVSREKKERFSLILESASTNQTSMYLCASSLVAGVEQFFGPGTRLTVL.

The table lists this clonotype with many counts. A much larger clone sits a single nucleotide away, making a read error possible. The rearrangement links TRBV3-1 to TRBJ2-1; D unresolved. The germline V gene has CDR1 LGHDT and CDR2 YNNKEL (reference sequence). Trimming stripped 8 bases from V and 3 bases from J, with 5 bases between. This CDR3 comprises 11 residues. The CDR3 DNA follows: TGTGCCAGCGGCAGCTACAATGAGCAGTTCTTC. Protein product: CASGSYNEQFF.

The CDR3, as DNA: TGTGCCATCAGTGAAAAAAGGGGGAGCTCCTACAATGAGCAGTTCTTC. Translating gives CAISEKRGSSYNEQFF. J is TRBJ2-1 and V is TRBV10-3, with TRBD1 as a possible D gene (6 bases). The CDR3 has 16 residues. The V gene lost 3 bases and the J gene lost 0 bases, with 12 bases spanning the gap. CDR1 is ENHRY and CDR2 is SYGVKD in the germline V gene.

V is TRBV3-1 and J is TRBJ1-2; TRBD1 might be the D (6 bases). Trimming left V 0 bases short and J 2 bases short, with 7 bases between. CDR3 length: 14 amino acids. The germline V gene has CDR1 LGHDT and CDR2 YNNKEL (reference sequence). In nucleotides, the CDR3 is TGTGCCAGCAGCCAAGATACAGGGAACTATGGCTACACCTTC. It yields the protein CASSQDTGNYGYTF.

This clonotype occurred a few times. The rearrangement links TRBV25-1 to TRBJ2-1; TRBD1 might be the D (6 bases). The germline gives CDR1 MGHDK, CDR2 SYGVNS. The CDR3 has 13 amino acids. Trimming stripped 5 bases from V and 5 bases from J, with 10 bases between. In DNA form, the CDR3 reads TGTGCCAGCAGTCCAGGGGCCAACAATGAGCAGTTCTTC. Translating it yields CASSPGANNEQFF.

Many counts were recorded for this clonotype. The chain recombines TRBV24-1 with TRBJ2-7; D gene uncertain. Germline V CDR1 and CDR2: KGHDR, SFDVKD. The CDR3 length is 11 residues. V lost 4 bases, J lost 4 bases, and 4 bases lay in between. CDR3 bases: TGTGCCACCAGTGAAGGTTACGAGCAGTACTTC. Translating gives CATSEGYEQYF.

V gene TRBV4-3 combines with J gene TRBJ2-3, with D unclear. With 1 base removed from V and 7 bases from J, the gap between germline ends came to 6 bases. The germline CDR1 and CDR2 sequences are LGHNA and YSLEER. The CDR3 runs to 12 residues. The CDR3 DNA sequence: TGCGCCAGCAGCCAAGGGGCAAATACGCAGTATTTT. Translation gives CASSQGANTQYF.

This clonotype was seen ten or more times. The J gene is TRBJ2-5, the V gene TRBV25-1; D call uncertain. The CDR3 length is 12 residues. Germline CDR1 is MGHDK and CDR2 is SYGVNS. V was clipped by 2 bases and J by 2 bases, with 3 bases between them. The DNA of the CDR3 is TGTGCCAGCAGTGAAAGACAAGAGACCCAGTACTTC. It is translated as CASSERQETQYF.

The sample holds many counts of this clonotype. CDR3 protein: CSVEWGLGGNTEAFF. The CDR3 region has the DNA TGCAGCGTCGAGTGGGGTTTAGGAGGGAACACTGAAGCTTTCTTT. The V and J genes are TRBV29-1 and TRBJ1-1, with unresolved D. The CDR3 has 15 amino acids. V was trimmed by 6 bases and J by 1 base, leaving 18 bases between them. Germline values: CDR1 SQVTM, CDR2 ANQGSEA.

This clonotype has at least ten counts. The chain is built from TRBV6-1 and TRBJ1-6, with 7 bases lining up with TRBD1. In germline, CDR1 is MNHNS, CDR2 SASEGT. The CDR3 is 15 amino acids. V dropped 2 bases and J dropped 7; count of bases not matched to a gene: 5. The CDR3 DNA sequence: TGTGCCAGCAGTGAACGACAGGGTAGGAATTCACCCCTCCACTTT. This encodes CASSERQGRNSPLHF.

This clonotype was counted between two and nine times. This rearrangement joins TRBV20-1 to TRBJ1-5; no reliable D call. Germline V gives CDR1 DFQATT, CDR2 SNEGSKA (reference sequence). The V gene lost 6 bases and the J gene lost 3 bases, with 15 bases spanning the gap. The CDR3 contains 14 residues. CDR3 loop: CSAKLGIANQPQHF. The DNA for the CDR3 is TGCAGTGCGAAGCTGGGGATTGCCAATCAGCCCCAGCATTTT.

The CDR3 nucleotides read TGCGCCAGCAGCTTGGAGATCCCACTTGGCAATGAGCAGTTCTTC. Its translation: CASSLEIPLGNEQFF. The rearrangement joins TRBV5-1 to TRBJ2-1; D remains unclear. The CDR3 totals 15 residues. Per the germline V gene, CDR1 is SGHRS and CDR2 is YFSETQ. Deletions cut 0 bases from V and 6 bases from J, with 13 bases between. Using reference TRBV5-1 and TRBJ2-1 for the parts outside the CDR3, the full variable domain is KAGVTQTPRYLIKTRGQQVTLSCSPISGHRSVSWYQQTPGQGLQFLFEYFSETQRNKGNFPGRFSGRQFSNSRSEMNVSTLELGDSALYLCASSLEIPLGNEQFFGPGTRLTVL.

This clonotype has a count of ten or more. This chain connects TRBV6-5 to TRBJ2-1; possibly TRBD2 for D (6 bases). The germline V gene encodes CDR1 MNHEY and CDR2 SVGAGI. V shed 6 bases and J shed 5 bases, with 17 bases lying between them. The CDR3 runs 15 residues. The CDR3 sequence is CASRPKGSGHNEQFF. CDR3 DNA sequence: TGTGCCAGCAGGCCTAAGGGTAGCGGTCACAATGAGCAGTTCTTC.